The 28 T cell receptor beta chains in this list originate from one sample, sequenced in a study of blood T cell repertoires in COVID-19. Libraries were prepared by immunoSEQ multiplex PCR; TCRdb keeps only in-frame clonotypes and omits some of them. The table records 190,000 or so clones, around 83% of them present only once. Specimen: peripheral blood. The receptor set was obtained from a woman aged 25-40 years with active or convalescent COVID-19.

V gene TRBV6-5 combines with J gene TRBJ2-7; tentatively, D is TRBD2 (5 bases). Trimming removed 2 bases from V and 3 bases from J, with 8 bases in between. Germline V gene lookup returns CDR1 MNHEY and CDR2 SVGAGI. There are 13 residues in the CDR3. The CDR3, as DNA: TGTGCCAGCAGTTACGAGGAGGACTACGAGCAGTACTTC. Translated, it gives CASSYEEDYEQYF.

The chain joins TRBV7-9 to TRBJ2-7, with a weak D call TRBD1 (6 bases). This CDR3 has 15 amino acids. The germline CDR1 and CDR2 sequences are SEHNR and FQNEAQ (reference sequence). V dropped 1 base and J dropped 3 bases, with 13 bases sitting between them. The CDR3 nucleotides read TGTGCCAGCAGCTTAGACCGAGGGGGTCTCTACGAGCAGTACTTC. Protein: CASSLDRGGLYEQYF. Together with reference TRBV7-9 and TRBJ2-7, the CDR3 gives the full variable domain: DTGVSQNPRHKITKRGQNVTFRCDPISEHNRLYWYRQTLGQGPEFLTYFQNEAQLEKSRLLSDRFSAERPKGSFSTLEIQRTEQGDSAMYLCASSLDRGGLYEQYFGPGTRLTVT.

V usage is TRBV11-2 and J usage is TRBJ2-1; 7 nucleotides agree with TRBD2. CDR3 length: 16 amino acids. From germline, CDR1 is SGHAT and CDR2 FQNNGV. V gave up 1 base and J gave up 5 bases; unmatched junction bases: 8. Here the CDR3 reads CASSLVGSGDDNEQFF. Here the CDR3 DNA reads TGTGCCAGCAGCTTAGTCGGGAGCGGGGACGACAATGAGCAGTTCTTC.

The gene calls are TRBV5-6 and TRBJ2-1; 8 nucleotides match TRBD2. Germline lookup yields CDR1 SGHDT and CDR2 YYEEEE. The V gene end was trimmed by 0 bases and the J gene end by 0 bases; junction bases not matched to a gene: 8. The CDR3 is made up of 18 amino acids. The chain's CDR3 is CASSLDSSGVFSYNEQFF. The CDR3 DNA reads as TGTGCCAGCAGCTTGGATAGTAGCGGGGTCTTCTCCTACAATGAGCAGTTCTTC.

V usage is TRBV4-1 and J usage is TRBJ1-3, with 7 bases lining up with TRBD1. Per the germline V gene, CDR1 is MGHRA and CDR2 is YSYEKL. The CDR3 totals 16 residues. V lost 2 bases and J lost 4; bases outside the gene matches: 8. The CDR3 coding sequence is TGCGCCAGCAGCCAATCGACAGGGTTCCAGGGAAACACCATATATTTT. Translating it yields CASSQSTGFQGNTIYF.

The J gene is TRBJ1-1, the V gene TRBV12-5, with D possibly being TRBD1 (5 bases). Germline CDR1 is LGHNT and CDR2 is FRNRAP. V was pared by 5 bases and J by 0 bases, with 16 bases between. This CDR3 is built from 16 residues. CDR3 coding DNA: TGTGCTAGTGGTCACAGGCCCAGCCCCATGAACACTGAAGCTTTCTTT. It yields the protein CASGHRPSPMNTEAFF.

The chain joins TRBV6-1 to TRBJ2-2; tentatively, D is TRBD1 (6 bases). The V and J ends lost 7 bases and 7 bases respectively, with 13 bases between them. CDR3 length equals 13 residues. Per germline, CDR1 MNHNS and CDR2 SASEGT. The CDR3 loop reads CASNTGLGGELFF. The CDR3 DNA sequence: TGTGCCAGCAACACAGGGCTCGGCGGGGAGCTGTTTTTT.

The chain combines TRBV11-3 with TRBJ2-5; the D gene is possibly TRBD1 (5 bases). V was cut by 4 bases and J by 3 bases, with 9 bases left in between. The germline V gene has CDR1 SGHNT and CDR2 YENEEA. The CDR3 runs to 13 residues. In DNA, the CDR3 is TGTGCCAGCAGCTCTAGGGGCGAAGAGACCCAGTACTTC. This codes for CASSSRGEETQYF. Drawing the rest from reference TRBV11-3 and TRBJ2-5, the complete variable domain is EAGVVQSPRYKIIEKKQPVAFWCNPISGHNTLYWYLQNLGQGPELLIRYENEEAVDDSQLPKDRFSAERLKGVDSTLKIQPAELGDSAVYLCASSSRGEETQYFGPGTRLLVL.

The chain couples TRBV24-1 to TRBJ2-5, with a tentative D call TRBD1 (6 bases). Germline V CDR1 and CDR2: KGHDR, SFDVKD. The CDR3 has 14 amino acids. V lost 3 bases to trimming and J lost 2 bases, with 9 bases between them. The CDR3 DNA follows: TGTGCCACCAGTGATGGGGGCGGGCAAGAGACCCAGTACTTC. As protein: CATSDGGGQETQYF.

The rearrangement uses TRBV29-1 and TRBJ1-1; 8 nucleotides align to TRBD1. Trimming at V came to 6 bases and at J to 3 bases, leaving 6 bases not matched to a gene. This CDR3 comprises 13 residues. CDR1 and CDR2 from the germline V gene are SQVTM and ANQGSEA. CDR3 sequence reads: CSVADRGYTEAFF. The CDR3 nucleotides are TGCAGCGTAGCCGACAGGGGATACACTGAAGCTTTCTTT.

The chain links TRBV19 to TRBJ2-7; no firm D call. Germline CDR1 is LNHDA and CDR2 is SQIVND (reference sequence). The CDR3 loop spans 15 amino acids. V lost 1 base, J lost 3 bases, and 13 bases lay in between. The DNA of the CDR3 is TGTGCCAGTAGTATAGCCTACGGGTGGGTCTACGAGCAGTACTTC. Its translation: CASSIAYGWVYEQYF.

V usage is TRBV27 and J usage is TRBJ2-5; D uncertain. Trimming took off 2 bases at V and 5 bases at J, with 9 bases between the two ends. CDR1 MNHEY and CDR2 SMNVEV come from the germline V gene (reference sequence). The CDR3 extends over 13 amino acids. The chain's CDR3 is CASSLRWAETQYF. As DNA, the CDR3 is TGTGCCAGCAGTTTACGATGGGCGGAGACCCAGTACTTC.

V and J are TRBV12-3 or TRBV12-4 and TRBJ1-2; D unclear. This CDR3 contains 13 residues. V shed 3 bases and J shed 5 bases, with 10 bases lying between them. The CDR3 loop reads CASSLRRDYGYTF. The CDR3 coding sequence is TGTGCCAGCAGTTTGAGGAGGGATTATGGCTACACCTTC.

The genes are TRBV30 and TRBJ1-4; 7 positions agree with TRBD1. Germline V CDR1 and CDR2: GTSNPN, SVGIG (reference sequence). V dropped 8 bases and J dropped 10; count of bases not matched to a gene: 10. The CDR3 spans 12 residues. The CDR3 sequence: CAGPWDSGKLFF. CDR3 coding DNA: TGTGCCGGTCCTTGGGACAGCGGAAAACTGTTTTTT.

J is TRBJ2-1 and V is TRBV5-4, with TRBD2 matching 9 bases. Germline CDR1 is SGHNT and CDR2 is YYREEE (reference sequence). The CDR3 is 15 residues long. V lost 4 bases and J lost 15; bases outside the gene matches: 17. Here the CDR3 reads CASSASGPSGTGWFF. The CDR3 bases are TGTGCCAGCAGCGCCTCCGGGCCTAGCGGGACGGGGTGGTTCTTC.

CDR3 nucleotide sequence: TGTGCCACCAGCAGAGTTCTTCTCAGCGGGGGGTGGCGACTAGCGGGATTTCTGGATGAGCAGTTCTTC. Amino acids: CATSRVLLSGGWRLAGFLDEQFF. The chain combines TRBV15 with TRBJ2-1; 11 nucleotides align to TRBD2. The junction had 28 bases not matched to a gene; V was cut back by 1 base and J by 8 bases. The germline CDR1 and CDR2 sequences are LNHNV and YYDKDF (reference sequence). The CDR3 spans 23 residues.

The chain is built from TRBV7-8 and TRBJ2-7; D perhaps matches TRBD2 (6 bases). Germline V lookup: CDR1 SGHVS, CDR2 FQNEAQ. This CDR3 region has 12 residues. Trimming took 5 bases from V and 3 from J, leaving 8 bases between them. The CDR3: CASSPDYYEQYF. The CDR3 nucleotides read TGTGCCAGCAGCCCGGACTACTACGAGCAGTACTTC. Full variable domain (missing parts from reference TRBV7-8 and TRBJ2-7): GAGVSQSPRYKVAKRGQDVALRCDPISGHVSLFWYQQALGQGPEFLTYFQNEAQLDKSGLPSDRFFAERPEGSVSTLKIQRTQQEDSAVYLCASSPDYYEQYFGPGTRLTVT.

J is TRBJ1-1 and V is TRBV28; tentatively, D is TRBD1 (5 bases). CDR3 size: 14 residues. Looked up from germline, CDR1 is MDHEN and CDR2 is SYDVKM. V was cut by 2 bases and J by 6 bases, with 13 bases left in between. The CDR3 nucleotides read TGTGCCAGCAGTTTAGCGGGGAGGGGATCTGAAGCTTTCTTT. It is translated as CASSLAGRGSEAFF.

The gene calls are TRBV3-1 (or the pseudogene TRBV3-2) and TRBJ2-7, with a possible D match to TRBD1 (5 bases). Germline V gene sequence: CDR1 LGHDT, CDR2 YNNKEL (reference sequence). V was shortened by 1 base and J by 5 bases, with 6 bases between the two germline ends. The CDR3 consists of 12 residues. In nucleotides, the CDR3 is TGTGCCAGCAGCCAAGTGGACAACGAGCAGTACTTC. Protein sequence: CASSQVDNEQYF.

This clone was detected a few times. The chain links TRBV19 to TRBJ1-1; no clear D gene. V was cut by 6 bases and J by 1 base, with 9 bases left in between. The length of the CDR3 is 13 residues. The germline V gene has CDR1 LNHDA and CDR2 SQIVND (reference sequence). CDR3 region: CASRETGNTEAFF. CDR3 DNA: TGTGCCAGTAGGGAGACGGGGAACACTGAAGCTTTCTTT. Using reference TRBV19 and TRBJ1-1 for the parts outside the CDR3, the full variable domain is DGGITQSPKYLFRKEGQNVTLSCEQNLNHDAMYWYRQDPGQGLRLIYYSQIVNDFQKGDIAEGYSVSREKKESFPLTVTSAQKNPTAFYLCASRETGNTEAFFGQGTRLTVV.

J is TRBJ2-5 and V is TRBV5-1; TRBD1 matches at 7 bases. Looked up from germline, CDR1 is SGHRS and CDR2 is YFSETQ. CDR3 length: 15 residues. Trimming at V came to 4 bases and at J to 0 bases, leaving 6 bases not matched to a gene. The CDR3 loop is CASSLGTAHQETQYF. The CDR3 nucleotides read TGCGCCAGCAGCCTAGGGACAGCCCACCAAGAGACCCAGTACTTC.

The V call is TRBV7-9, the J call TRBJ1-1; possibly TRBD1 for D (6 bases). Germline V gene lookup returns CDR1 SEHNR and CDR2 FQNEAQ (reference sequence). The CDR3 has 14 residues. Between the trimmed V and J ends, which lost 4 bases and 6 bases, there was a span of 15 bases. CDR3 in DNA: TGTGCCAGCAGCTCACAGGGAATTGTCCCTGAAGCTTTCTTT. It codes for CASSSQGIVPEAFF.

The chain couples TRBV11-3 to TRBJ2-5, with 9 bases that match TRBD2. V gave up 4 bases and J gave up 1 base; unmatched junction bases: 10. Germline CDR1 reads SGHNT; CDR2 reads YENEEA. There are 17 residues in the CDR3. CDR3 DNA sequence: TGTGCCAGCAGCTCTAGGGAAGTAGCGGGGGTCCAAGAGACCCAGTACTTC. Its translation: CASSSREVAGVQETQYF.

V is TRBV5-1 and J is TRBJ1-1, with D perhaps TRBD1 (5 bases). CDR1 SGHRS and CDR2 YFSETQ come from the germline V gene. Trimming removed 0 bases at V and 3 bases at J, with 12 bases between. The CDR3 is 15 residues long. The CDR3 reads CASSLGGAGDTEAFF. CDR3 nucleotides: TGCGCCAGCAGCTTGGGCGGGGCCGGAGACACTGAAGCTTTCTTT. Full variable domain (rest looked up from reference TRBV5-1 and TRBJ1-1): KAGVTQTPRYLIKTRGQQVTLSCSPISGHRSVSWYQQTPGQGLQFLFEYFSETQRNKGNFPGRFSGRQFSNSRSEMNVSTLELGDSALYLCASSLGGAGDTEAFFGQGTRLTVV.

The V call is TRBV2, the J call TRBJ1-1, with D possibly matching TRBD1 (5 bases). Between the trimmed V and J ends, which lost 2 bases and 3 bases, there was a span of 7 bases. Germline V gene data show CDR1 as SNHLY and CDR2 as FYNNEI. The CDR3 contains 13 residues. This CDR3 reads CASSERGYTEAFF. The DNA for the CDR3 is TGTGCCAGCAGTGAACGGGGGTACACTGAAGCTTTCTTT. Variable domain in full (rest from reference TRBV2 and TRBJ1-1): EPEVTQTPSHQVTQMGQEVILRCVPISNHLYFYWYRQILGQKVEFLVSFYNNEISEKSEIFDDQFSVERPDGSNFTLKIRSTKLEDSAMYFCASSERGYTEAFFGQGTRLTVV.

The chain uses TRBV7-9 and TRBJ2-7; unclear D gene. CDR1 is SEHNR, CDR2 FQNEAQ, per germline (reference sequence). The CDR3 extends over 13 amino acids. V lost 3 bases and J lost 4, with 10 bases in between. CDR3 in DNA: TGTGCCAGCAGCTTTGGGCAGTTATACGAGCAGTACTTC. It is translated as CASSFGQLYEQYF.

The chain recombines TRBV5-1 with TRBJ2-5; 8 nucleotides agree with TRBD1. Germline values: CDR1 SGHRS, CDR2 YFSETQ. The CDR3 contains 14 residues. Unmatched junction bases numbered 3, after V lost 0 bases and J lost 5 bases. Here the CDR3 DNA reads TGCGCCAGCAGCTTGGCACAGGGGGAGGAGACCCAGTACTTC. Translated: CASSLAQGEETQYF.

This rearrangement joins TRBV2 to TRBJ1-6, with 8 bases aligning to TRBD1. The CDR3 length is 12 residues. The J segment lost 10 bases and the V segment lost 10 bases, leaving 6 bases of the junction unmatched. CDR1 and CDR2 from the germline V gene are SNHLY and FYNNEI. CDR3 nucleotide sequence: TGTGCCACAGACAGGGGTGGCTCACCCCTCCACTTT. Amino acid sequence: CATDRGGSPLHF.